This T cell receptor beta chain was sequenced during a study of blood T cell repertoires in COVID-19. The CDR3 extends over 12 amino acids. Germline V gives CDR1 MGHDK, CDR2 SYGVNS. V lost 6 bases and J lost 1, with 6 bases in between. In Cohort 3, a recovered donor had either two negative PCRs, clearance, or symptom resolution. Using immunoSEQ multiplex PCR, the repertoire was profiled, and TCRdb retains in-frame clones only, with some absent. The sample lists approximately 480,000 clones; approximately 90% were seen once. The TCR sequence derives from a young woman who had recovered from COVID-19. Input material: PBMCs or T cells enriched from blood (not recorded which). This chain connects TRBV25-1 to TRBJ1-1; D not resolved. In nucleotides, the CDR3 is TGTGCCAGCAGCGAGAAGAACACTGAAGCTTTCTTT. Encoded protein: CASSEKNTEAFF.